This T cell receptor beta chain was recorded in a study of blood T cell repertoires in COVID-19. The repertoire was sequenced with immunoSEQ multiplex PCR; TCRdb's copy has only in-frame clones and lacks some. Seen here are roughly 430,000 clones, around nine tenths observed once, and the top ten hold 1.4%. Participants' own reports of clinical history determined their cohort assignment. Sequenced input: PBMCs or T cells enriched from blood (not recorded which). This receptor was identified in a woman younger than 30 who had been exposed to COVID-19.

This CDR3 reads CASSGQGYQETQYF. The CDR3 DNA follows: TGTGCCAGCAGCGGCCAGGGGTACCAAGAGACCCAGTACTTC. The gene calls are TRBV9 and TRBJ2-5; D possibly corresponds to TRBD1 (6 bases). This CDR3 spans 14 amino acids. Trimming stripped 3 bases from V and 0 bases from J, with 9 bases between. Per germline, CDR1 SGDLS and CDR2 YYNGEE.